This is a list of T cell receptor beta chains from one sample in a study of T cell clones after liver transplantation. The assay was immunoSEQ multiplex PCR, and TCRdb's table has in-frame clones only and misses some. The table has about 15,000 clones, approximately 77% seen once. The sample here was CD8+ T cells from blood, taken approximately 50 months after liver transplant. These receptors originate from a human patient who received a liver transplant. A subset of T cells may come from the graft donor. CDR3s include the opening cysteine and the closing phenylalanine or tryptophan. Each record gives: clone size, J gene, D gene, CDR3 length, V gene, CDR3 DNA, CDR3 protein. A D gene is named only where the DNA matches it firmly. A row's size may be missing; if present it is once, few, many or a size class.

clone_size: NA; j_call: TRBJ2-7; d_call: TRBD2; cdr3_length: 13; v_call: TRBV28; cdr3_nt: TGTGCCATCAGAAGCGGGAGCTCCTACGAGCAGTACTTC; cdr3_aa: CAIRSGSSYEQYF
clone_size: few; j_call: TRBJ1-5; d_call: NA; cdr3_length: 15; v_call: TRBV28; cdr3_nt: TGTGCCAGCCGCTGGGAGGGGAATAGCAATCAGCCCCAGCATTTT; cdr3_aa: CASRWEGNSNQPQHF
clone_size: NA; j_call: TRBJ2-1; d_call: NA; cdr3_length: 14; v_call: TRBV5-5; cdr3_nt: TGTGCCAGCAGGTTAGGATCTAGCGCGTATGAGCAGTTCTTC; cdr3_aa: CASRLGSSAYEQFF
clone_size: NA; j_call: TRBJ1-1; d_call: NA; cdr3_length: 16; v_call: TRBV7-9; cdr3_nt: TGTGCCAGCGGGGGGGCCGACACGGATGGAAAAACTGAAGCTTTCTTT; cdr3_aa: CASGGADTDGKTEAFF
clone_size: few; j_call: TRBJ2-7; d_call: NA; cdr3_length: 13; v_call: TRBV12-5; cdr3_nt: TGTGCTAGTGGTTCGAGACCCTCCTACGAGCAGTACTTC; cdr3_aa: CASGSRPSYEQYF
clone_size: NA; j_call: TRBJ2-6; d_call: NA; cdr3_length: 17; v_call: TRBV27; cdr3_nt: TGTGCCAGCAGTCACCGATCCACGTCCTCTGGGGCCAACGTCCTGACTTTC; cdr3_aa: CASSHRSTSSGANVLTF
clone_size: NA; j_call: TRBJ2-7; d_call: NA; cdr3_length: 15; v_call: TRBV5-8; cdr3_nt: TGTGCCAGCAGCTTTTTTCCGGGGGCTAGCGACGAGCAGTACTTC; cdr3_aa: CASSFFPGASDEQYF
clone_size: NA; j_call: TRBJ1-1; d_call: NA; cdr3_length: 18; v_call: TRBV28; cdr3_nt: TGTGCCAGCAGTTTTGTCTGGGGGGTTCCGCATCGGAACACTGAAGCTTTCTTT; cdr3_aa: CASSFVWGVPHRNTEAFF
clone_size: NA; j_call: TRBJ2-7; d_call: TRBD2; cdr3_length: 14; v_call: TRBV5-6; cdr3_nt: TGTGCCAGCAGCTTAACAGCGGGAGCCTACGAGCAGTACTTC; cdr3_aa: CASSLTAGAYEQYF
clone_size: NA; j_call: TRBJ1-1; d_call: NA; cdr3_length: 17; v_call: TRBV4-2; cdr3_nt: TGTGCCAGCAGCGGAAGGGACCGAGAAGCAGAGAACACTGAAGCTTTCTTT; cdr3_aa: CASSGRDREAENTEAFF
clone_size: NA; j_call: TRBJ1-3; d_call: NA; cdr3_length: 17; v_call: TRBV13; cdr3_nt: TGTGCCAGCAGCTTAGCCACAAGGGGGGCCTGGGAAGACACCATATATTTT; cdr3_aa: CASSLATRGAWEDTIYF
clone_size: NA; j_call: TRBJ2-3; d_call: TRBD2; cdr3_length: 15; v_call: TRBV4-1; cdr3_nt: TGCGCCAGCAGCCAACAAAGGACTAGCGTGGATACGCAGTATTTT; cdr3_aa: CASSQQRTSVDTQYF
clone_size: NA; j_call: TRBJ1-2; d_call: NA; cdr3_length: 15; v_call: TRBV7-9; cdr3_nt: TGTGCCAGCAGCTTAGAATCGATTCGGGGCTATGGCTACACCTTC; cdr3_aa: CASSLESIRGYGYTF
clone_size: NA; j_call: TRBJ2-7; d_call: TRBD2; cdr3_length: 16; v_call: TRBV28; cdr3_nt: TGTGCCAGCAGTTTACCCGGACTAGCGGGAGTTTACGAGCAGTACTTC; cdr3_aa: CASSLPGLAGVYEQYF
clone_size: NA; j_call: TRBJ1-2; d_call: TRBD1; cdr3_length: 15; v_call: TRBV6-1; cdr3_nt: TGTGCCAGCAGTCCCTGGACAGGGGTGGTAAAGGACTACACCTTC; cdr3_aa: CASSPWTGVVKDYTF
clone_size: NA; j_call: TRBJ1-5; d_call: NA; cdr3_length: 14; v_call: TRBV6-5; cdr3_nt: TGTGCCAGCAGTTACACAGGCCAAGGGGAGCCCCAGCATTTT; cdr3_aa: CASSYTGQGEPQHF
clone_size: NA; j_call: TRBJ1-4; d_call: NA; cdr3_length: 14; v_call: TRBV30; cdr3_nt: TGTGCCTGGACTCCCCCCGGAGGGGCGGAAAAACTGTTTTTT; cdr3_aa: CAWTPPGGAEKLFF
clone_size: NA; j_call: TRBJ1-2; d_call: NA; cdr3_length: 13; v_call: TRBV11-2; cdr3_nt: TGTGCCAGCAGCTTAATCGAAGACTATGGCTACACCTTC; cdr3_aa: CASSLIEDYGYTF
clone_size: NA; j_call: TRBJ2-3; d_call: TRBD2; cdr3_length: 17; v_call: TRBV5-6; cdr3_nt: TGTGCCAGCAGCTCCGGAGGACTAGCGCGTATAGTAGATACGCAGTATTTT; cdr3_aa: CASSSGGLARIVDTQYF
clone_size: NA; j_call: TRBJ2-7; d_call: NA; cdr3_length: 15; v_call: TRBV7-8; cdr3_nt: TGTGCCAGCACCAAAACCCGGGACACGGGCTACGAGCAGTACTTC; cdr3_aa: CASTKTRDTGYEQYF
clone_size: NA; j_call: TRBJ2-1; d_call: TRBD2; cdr3_length: 14; v_call: TRBV27; cdr3_nt: TGTGCCAGCAGCCAACTAGCGGGAGTAAATGAGCAGTTCTTC; cdr3_aa: CASSQLAGVNEQFF
clone_size: NA; j_call: TRBJ2-7; d_call: TRBD1; cdr3_length: 14; v_call: TRBV5-8; cdr3_nt: TGTGCCAGCAGCCGGGACAGGACTGGCTACGAGCAGTACTTC; cdr3_aa: CASSRDRTGYEQYF
clone_size: NA; j_call: TRBJ1-1; d_call: NA; cdr3_length: 12; v_call: TRBV19; cdr3_nt: TGTGCCAGTAGTATATTAAACACTGAAGCTTTCTTT; cdr3_aa: CASSILNTEAFF
clone_size: once; j_call: TRBJ2-5; d_call: TRBD2; cdr3_length: 21; v_call: TRBV7-8; cdr3_nt: TGTGCCAGCAGCTTAGCGGGGTCCAGCGGGGGGGTAGTGAGGGAAAAAGAGACCCAGTACTTC; cdr3_aa: CASSLAGSSGGVVREKETQYF
clone_size: few; j_call: TRBJ2-1; d_call: NA; cdr3_length: 15; v_call: TRBV9; cdr3_nt: TGTGCCAGCAGCGTAGAGAGGACTAACTACAATGAGCAGTTCTTC; cdr3_aa: CASSVERTNYNEQFF
clone_size: NA; j_call: TRBJ1-2; d_call: TRBD1; cdr3_length: 16; v_call: TRBV5-1; cdr3_nt: TGCGCCAGCAGGACTCTTGGGACAGGGGTAGACTATGGCTACACCTTC; cdr3_aa: CASRTLGTGVDYGYTF
clone_size: NA; j_call: TRBJ2-7; d_call: TRBD1; cdr3_length: 15; v_call: TRBV19; cdr3_nt: TGTGCCAGTAGTATAGGACAGGGGGCTTCCTACGAGCAGTACTTC; cdr3_aa: CASSIGQGASYEQYF
clone_size: NA; j_call: TRBJ2-2; d_call: NA; cdr3_length: 11; v_call: TRBV6-4; cdr3_nt: TGTGCCAGCAGTGACCTCGGGGAGCTGTTTTTT; cdr3_aa: CASSDLGELFF
clone_size: NA; j_call: TRBJ2-5; d_call: TRBD1; cdr3_length: 15; v_call: TRBV6-4; cdr3_nt: TGTGCCAGCAGTCCTGGACAGGGTCTTACAGAGACCCAGTACTTC; cdr3_aa: CASSPGQGLTETQYF
clone_size: once; j_call: TRBJ2-5; d_call: NA; cdr3_length: 11; v_call: TRBV6-5; cdr3_nt: TGTACCAGCCACTCTGTCGGGGAGCAGTACTTC; cdr3_aa: CTSHSVGEQYF
clone_size: NA; j_call: TRBJ2-1; d_call: NA; cdr3_length: 12; v_call: TRBV13; cdr3_nt: TGTGCCAGCAGCCTCCATCCCAATGAGCAGTTCTTC; cdr3_aa: CASSLHPNEQFF
clone_size: few; j_call: TRBJ2-1; d_call: TRBD2; cdr3_length: 14; v_call: TRBV4-3; cdr3_nt: TGCGCCAGCAGCCAAGGGCTAGCGGGCAATGAGCAGTTCTTC; cdr3_aa: CASSQGLAGNEQFF
clone_size: NA; j_call: TRBJ1-1; d_call: NA; cdr3_length: 15; v_call: TRBV19; cdr3_nt: TGTGCCAGTAGTATCGGATCGCATGGATACACTGAAGCTTTCTTT; cdr3_aa: CASSIGSHGYTEAFF
clone_size: NA; j_call: TRBJ1-1; d_call: NA; cdr3_length: 14; v_call: TRBV27; cdr3_nt: TGTGCCAGCAGTTTCGCCACAATGAACACTGAAGCTTTCTTT; cdr3_aa: CASSFATMNTEAFF
clone_size: once; j_call: TRBJ2-5; d_call: NA; cdr3_length: 11; v_call: TRBV14; cdr3_nt: TGTGCCAGCAGCCGGCTGGAGACCCAGTACTTC; cdr3_aa: CASSRLETQYF
clone_size: NA; j_call: TRBJ2-7; d_call: TRBD1; cdr3_length: 15; v_call: TRBV4-1; cdr3_nt: TGCGCCAGCAGCTCCCCAGCGGCAGGGGGATCCGAGCAGTACTTC; cdr3_aa: CASSSPAAGGSEQYF
clone_size: NA; j_call: TRBJ1-2; d_call: NA; cdr3_length: 14; v_call: TRBV5-6; cdr3_nt: TGTGCCAGCAGCTTGGGCAGGGGTTTCTATGGCTACACCTTC; cdr3_aa: CASSLGRGFYGYTF
clone_size: few; j_call: TRBJ2-1; d_call: NA; cdr3_length: 15; v_call: TRBV28; cdr3_nt: TGTGCCAGCTGTGGGTTGGGCGGAGCCTACAATGAGCAGTTCTTC; cdr3_aa: CASCGLGGAYNEQFF
clone_size: NA; j_call: TRBJ1-1; d_call: TRBD1; cdr3_length: 13; v_call: TRBV19; cdr3_nt: TGTGCCAGTAGTACAGGGGGCCACACTGAAGCTTTCTTT; cdr3_aa: CASSTGGHTEAFF
clone_size: NA; j_call: TRBJ2-7; d_call: NA; cdr3_length: 13; v_call: TRBV11-2; cdr3_nt: TGTGCCAGCAGCCCGGGATCCCACTACGAGCAGTACTTC; cdr3_aa: CASSPGSHYEQYF
clone_size: NA; j_call: TRBJ2-7; d_call: TRBD1; cdr3_length: 15; v_call: TRBV29-1; cdr3_nt: TGCAGCGTTGCCCCGCAGGGGGCGTTCAGCTACGAGCAGTACTTC; cdr3_aa: CSVAPQGAFSYEQYF
clone_size: NA; j_call: TRBJ2-1; d_call: TRBD2; cdr3_length: 17; v_call: TRBV7-3; cdr3_nt: TGTGCCAGCAGCCCGAAACTAGCGGGAGGGCCCCGGAATGAGCAGTTCTTC; cdr3_aa: CASSPKLAGGPRNEQFF
clone_size: NA; j_call: TRBJ2-2; d_call: TRBD1; cdr3_length: 15; v_call: TRBV5-1; cdr3_nt: TGCGCCAGCAGCCCCGGGACAGCGAACACCGGGGAGCTGTTTTTT; cdr3_aa: CASSPGTANTGELFF
clone_size: NA; j_call: TRBJ2-7; d_call: TRBD1; cdr3_length: 14; v_call: TRBV10-1; cdr3_nt: TGCGCCAGCAGTGAGGGGACAGGGGGCCACGAGCAGTACTTC; cdr3_aa: CASSEGTGGHEQYF